This T cell receptor (beta chain) was recovered during a study of cytomegalovirus exposure and HLA in healthy donors. This CDR3 spans 13 amino acids. V lost 1 base to trimming and J lost 7 bases, with 13 bases between them. Per the germline V gene, CDR1 is GTSNPN and CDR2 is SVGIG (reference sequence). To note about this clone: Its antigen is unidentified.

The study, taken as a whole, reports: A later analysis appeared to link common viral pathogens to several of the most significant clusters.

PCR amplification relied on 60 Vbeta primers (plus 13 Jbeta primers). The repertoire was sequenced with immunoSEQ multiplex PCR; TCRdb's copy has only in-frame clones and lacks some. The profile shows about 120,000 clones, over 70% of them singletons. The sequence was obtained from a woman younger than 30 in good health and CMV-seronegative. The specimen sequenced was PBMCs. The chain is built from TRBV30 and TRBJ1-2, with D possibly TRBD1 on 5 matching bases. CDR3 bases: TGTGCCTGGAGTGCCCTATCGGGGGGTGGCTACACCTTC. Translation: CAWSALSGGGYTF.